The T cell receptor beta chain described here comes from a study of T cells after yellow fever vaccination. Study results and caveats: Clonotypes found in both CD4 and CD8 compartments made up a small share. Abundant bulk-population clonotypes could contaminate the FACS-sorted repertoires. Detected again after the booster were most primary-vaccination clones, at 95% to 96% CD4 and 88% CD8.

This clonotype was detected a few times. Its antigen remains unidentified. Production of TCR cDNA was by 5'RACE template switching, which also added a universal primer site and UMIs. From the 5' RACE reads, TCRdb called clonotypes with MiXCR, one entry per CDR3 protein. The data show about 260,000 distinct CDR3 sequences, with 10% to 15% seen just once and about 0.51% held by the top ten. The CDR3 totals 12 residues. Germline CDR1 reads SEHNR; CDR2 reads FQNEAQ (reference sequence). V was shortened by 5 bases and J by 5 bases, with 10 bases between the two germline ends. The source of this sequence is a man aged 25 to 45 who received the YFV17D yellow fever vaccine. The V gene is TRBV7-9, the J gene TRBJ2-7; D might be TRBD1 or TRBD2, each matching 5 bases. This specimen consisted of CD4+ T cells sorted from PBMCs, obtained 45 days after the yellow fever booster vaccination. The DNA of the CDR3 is TGTGCCAGCAGCCGGGGACGCGACGAGCAGTACTTC. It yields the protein CASSRGRDEQYF.